This T cell receptor beta chain emerged from a study of blood T cells in healthy people across ages. Germline V CDR1 and CDR2: SGHVS, FNYEAQ. Trimming pared 4 bases from V and 0 bases from J, leaving 9 bases between. The length of the CDR3 is 14 residues. This clonotype was found many times. The antigen is not known. A second PCR, run for roughly 7 to 11 cycles, used a sample-barcoded 5' primer plus a J-beta primer mix. TCRdb redid the calling of the 5' RACE reads with MiXCR, one entry per CDR3 protein. There are 650,000 to 1,000,000 distinct CDR3 sequences in the sample; more than 35% occur only once, and 15% to 20% lies in the top ten. Study findings and constraints: Strong correlation was found linking TCR beta diversity to naive T cell percentage.

This receptor was taken from an elderly man in good health. Input material: blood. The J gene is TRBJ2-5, the V gene TRBV7-6, with D possibly being TRBD1 (6 bases). The chain's CDR3 is CASSSGTYQETQYF. CDR3 nucleotides: TGTGCCAGCAGCTCCGGGACATACCAAGAGACCCAGTACTTC. Looking up the rest from reference TRBV7-6 and TRBJ2-5 gives the full variable domain: GAGVSQSPRYKVTKRGQDVALRCDPISGHVSLYWYRQALGQGPEFLTYFNYEAQQDKSGLPNDRFSAERPEGSISTLTIQRTEQRDSAMYRCASSSGTYQETQYFGPGTRLLVL.